This T cell receptor beta chain was found in a study of shared clonotypes between healthy human individuals. Replicate sorted-subset PCRs were loaded with around 200 ng DNA, 29,000 or so T cell genomes. The assay was immunoSEQ multiplex PCR, and TCRdb's table has in-frame clones only and misses some. The sample has a few million clones, approximately 90% seen once. Concerning this clone: At one of its ends the junction is not consistent with the germline gene, which may arise from a read error.

The donors were adults (healthy and HIV-negative) with no recent acute infections or vaccinations. Each sample came from a Caucasian adult donor living in Nashville, Tennessee. CDR3 size: 13 residues. CDR1 SSHAT and CDR2 FNYEAQ come from the germline V gene (reference sequence). This TCR was sampled from a man aged 18 to 30 in good health. Input material: naive CD4+ T cells sorted from blood. Documented subset: CD45RA+ positively selected. This rearrangement joins TRBV7-7 to TRBJ2-5, with D unclear. Here the CDR3 DNA reads TGTGCTAGCAGCTTAATGTCCTGGGAGACCCAGTACTTC. This sequence encodes CASSLMSWETQYF.